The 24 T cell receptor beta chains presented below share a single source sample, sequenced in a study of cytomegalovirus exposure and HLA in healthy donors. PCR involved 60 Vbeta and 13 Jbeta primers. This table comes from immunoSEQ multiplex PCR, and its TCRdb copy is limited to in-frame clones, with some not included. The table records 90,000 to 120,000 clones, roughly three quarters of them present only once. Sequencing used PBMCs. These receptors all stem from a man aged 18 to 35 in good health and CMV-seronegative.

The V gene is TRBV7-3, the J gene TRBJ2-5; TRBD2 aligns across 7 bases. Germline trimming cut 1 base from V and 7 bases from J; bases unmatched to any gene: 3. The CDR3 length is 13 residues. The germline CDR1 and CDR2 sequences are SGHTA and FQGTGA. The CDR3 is CASSLSWEGTQYF. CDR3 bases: TGTGCCAGCAGCTTAAGCTGGGAGGGGACCCAGTACTTC.

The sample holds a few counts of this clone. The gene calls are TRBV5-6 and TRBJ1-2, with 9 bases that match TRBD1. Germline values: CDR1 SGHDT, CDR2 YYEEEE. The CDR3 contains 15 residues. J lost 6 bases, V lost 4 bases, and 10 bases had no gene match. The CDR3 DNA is TGTGCCAGCAGCCGCTGGGACAGGGTGGGGGATGGCTACACCTTC. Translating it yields CASSRWDRVGDGYTF.

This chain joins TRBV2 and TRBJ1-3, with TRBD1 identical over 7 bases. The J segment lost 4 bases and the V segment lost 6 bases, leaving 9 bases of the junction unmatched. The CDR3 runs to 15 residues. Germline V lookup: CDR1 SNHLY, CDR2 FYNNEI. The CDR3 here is CASSDKTGLGNTIYF. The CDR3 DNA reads TGTGCCAGCAGCGATAAGACAGGGCTCGGAAACACCATATATTTT. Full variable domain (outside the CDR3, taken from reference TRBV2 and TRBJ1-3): EPEVTQTPSHQVTQMGQEVILRCVPISNHLYFYWYRQILGQKVEFLVSFYNNEISEKSEIFDDQFSVERPDGSNFTLKIRSTKLEDSAMYFCASSDKTGLGNTIYFGEGSWLTVV.

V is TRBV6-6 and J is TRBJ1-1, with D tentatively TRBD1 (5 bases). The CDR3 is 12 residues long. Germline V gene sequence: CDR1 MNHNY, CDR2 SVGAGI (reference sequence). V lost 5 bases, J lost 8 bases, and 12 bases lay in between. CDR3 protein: CASSPQGPEAFF. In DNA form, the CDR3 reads TGTGCCAGCAGTCCCCAGGGTCCCGAAGCTTTCTTT.

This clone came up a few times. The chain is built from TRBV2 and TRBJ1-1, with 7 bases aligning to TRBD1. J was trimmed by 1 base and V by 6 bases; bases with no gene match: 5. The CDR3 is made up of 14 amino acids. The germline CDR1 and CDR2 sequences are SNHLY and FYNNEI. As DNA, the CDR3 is TGTGCCAGCAGAGTTCGGGACAGGAACACTGAAGCTTTCTTT. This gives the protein CASRVRDRNTEAFF.

CDR3: CASSLPGIKSYEQYF. The CDR3 DNA reads as TGTGCCAGCAGCTTACCGGGGATAAAGTCCTACGAGCAGTACTTC. V gene TRBV5-4 combines with J gene TRBJ2-7, with a tentative D call TRBD2 (5 bases). Germline loops: CDR1 SGHNT, CDR2 YYREEE (reference sequence). Trimming left V 2 bases short and J 1 base short, with 13 bases between. The CDR3 length is 15 residues.

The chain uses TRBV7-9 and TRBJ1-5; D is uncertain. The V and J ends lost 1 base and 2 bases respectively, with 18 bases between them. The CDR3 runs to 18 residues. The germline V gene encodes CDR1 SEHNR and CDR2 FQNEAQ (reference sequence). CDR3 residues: CASSLVIGGIVGNQPQHF. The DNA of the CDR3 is TGTGCCAGCAGCTTAGTCATCGGCGGGATAGTAGGCAATCAGCCCCAGCATTTT.

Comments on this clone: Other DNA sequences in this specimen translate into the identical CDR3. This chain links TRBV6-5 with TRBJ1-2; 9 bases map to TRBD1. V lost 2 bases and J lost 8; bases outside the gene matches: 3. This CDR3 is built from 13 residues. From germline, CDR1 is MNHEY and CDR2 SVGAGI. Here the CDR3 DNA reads TGTGCCAGCAGTTACCGACAGGGGGGAGGCTACACCTTC. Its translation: CASSYRQGGGYTF.

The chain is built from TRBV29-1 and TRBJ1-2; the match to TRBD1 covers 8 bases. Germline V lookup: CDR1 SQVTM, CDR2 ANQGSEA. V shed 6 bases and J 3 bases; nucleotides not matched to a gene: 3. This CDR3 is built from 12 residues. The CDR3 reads CSVAGGDYGYTF. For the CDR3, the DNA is TGCAGCGTAGCAGGGGGCGACTATGGCTACACCTTC.

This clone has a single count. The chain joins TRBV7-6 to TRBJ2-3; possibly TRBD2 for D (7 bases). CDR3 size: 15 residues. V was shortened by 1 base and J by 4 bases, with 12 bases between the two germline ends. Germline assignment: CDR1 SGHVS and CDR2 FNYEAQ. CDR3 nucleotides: TGTGCCAGCAGCTTAGTGGCGGGGGCCTCAGATACGCAGTATTTT. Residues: CASSLVAGASDTQYF.

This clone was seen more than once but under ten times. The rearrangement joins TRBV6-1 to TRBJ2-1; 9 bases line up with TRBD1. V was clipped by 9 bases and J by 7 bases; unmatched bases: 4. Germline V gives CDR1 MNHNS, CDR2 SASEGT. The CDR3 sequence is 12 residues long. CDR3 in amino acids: CASNRGQNEQFF. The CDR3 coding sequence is TGTGCCAGTAACAGGGGGCAGAATGAGCAGTTCTTC.

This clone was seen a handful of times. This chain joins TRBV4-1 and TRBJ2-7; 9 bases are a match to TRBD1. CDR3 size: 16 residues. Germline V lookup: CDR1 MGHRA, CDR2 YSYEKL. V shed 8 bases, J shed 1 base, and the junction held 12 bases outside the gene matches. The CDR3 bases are TGCGCCAGCTCTCCCCTAACGGGACAGGGTTCCTACGAGCAGTACTTC. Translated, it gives CASSPLTGQGSYEQYF.

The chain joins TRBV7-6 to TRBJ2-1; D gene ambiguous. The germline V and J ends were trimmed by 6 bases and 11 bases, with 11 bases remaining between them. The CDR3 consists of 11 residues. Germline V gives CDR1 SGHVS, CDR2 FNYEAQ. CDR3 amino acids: CASSRASKQFF. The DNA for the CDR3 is TGTGCCAGCAGTCGTGCCTCTAAGCAGTTCTTC.

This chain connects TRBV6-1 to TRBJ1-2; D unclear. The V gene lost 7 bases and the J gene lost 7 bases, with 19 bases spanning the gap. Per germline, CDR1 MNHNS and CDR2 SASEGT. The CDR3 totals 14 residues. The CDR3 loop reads CASTEGEAASGYTF. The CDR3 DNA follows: TGTGCCAGCACCGAGGGAGAGGCGGCGTCTGGCTACACCTTC.

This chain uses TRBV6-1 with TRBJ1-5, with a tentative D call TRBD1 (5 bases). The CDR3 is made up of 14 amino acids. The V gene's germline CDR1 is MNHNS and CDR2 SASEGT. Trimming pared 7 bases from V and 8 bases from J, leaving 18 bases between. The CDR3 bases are TGTGCCAGCATCTGGGGAGTTGCGGGGGAGCCCCAGCATTTT. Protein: CASIWGVAGEPQHF.

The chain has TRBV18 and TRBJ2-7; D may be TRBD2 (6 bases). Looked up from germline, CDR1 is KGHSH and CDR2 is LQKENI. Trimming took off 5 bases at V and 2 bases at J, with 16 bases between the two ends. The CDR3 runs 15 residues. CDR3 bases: TGTGCCAGCTCATCCCGGGGGACGCCGACCTACGAGCAGTACTTC. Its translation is CASSSRGTPTYEQYF.

The DNA of the CDR3 is TGTGCCAGCAGTTACGGGAGGTATTTGGGGGAGCTGTTTTTT. Encoded protein: CASSYGRYLGELFF. The chain has TRBV6-5 and TRBJ2-2, with D possibly matching TRBD2 (6 bases). This CDR3 contains 14 residues. The V gene lost 2 bases and the J gene lost 8 bases, with 12 bases spanning the gap. Per the germline V gene, CDR1 is MNHEY and CDR2 is SVGAGI.

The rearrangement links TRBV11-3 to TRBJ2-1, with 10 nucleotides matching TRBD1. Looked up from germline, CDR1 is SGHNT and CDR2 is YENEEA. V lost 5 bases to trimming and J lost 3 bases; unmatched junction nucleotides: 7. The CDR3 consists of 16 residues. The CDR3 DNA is TGTGCCAGCAGCCCCGGGACAGGGGATAACTACAATGAGCAGTTCTTC. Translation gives CASSPGTGDNYNEQFF.

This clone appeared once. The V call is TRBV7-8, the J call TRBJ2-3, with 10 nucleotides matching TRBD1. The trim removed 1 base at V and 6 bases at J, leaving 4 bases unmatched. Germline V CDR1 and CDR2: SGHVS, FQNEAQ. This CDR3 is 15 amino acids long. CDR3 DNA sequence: TGTGCCAGCAGCTTAGGGACAGGGGGTTACGATACGCAGTATTTT. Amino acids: CASSLGTGGYDTQYF.

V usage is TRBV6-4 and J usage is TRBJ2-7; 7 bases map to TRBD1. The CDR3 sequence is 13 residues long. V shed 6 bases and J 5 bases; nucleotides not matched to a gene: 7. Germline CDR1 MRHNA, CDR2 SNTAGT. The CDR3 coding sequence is TGTGCCAGCAGCCTTTCGACAGGGCACGAGCAGTACTTC. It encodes CASSLSTGHEQYF.

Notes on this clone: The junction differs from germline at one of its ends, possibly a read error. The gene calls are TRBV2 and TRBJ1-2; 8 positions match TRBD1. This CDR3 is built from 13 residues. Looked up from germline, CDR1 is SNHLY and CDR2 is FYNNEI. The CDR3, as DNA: TGTGCCAGCAGCGGGGGGACAGGTCGGCAGCAACGCTTC. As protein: CASSGGTGRQQRF.

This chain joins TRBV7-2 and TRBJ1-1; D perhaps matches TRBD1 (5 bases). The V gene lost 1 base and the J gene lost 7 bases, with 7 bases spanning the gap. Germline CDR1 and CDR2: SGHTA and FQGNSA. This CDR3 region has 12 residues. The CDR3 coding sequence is TGTGCCAGCAGCTTAGACAGGTTTGAAGCTTTCTTT. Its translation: CASSLDRFEAFF.

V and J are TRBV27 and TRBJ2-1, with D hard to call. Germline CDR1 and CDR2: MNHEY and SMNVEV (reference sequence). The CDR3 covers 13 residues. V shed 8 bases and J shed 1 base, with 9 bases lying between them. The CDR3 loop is CASRRGSYNEQFF. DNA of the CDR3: TGTGCCAGCCGCCGAGGATCCTACAATGAGCAGTTCTTC.

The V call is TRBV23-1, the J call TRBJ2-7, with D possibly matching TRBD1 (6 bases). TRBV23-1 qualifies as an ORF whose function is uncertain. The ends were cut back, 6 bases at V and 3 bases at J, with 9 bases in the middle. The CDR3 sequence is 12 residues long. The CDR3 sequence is CASSAGVYEQYF. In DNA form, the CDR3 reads TGCGCCAGCAGCGCAGGGGTCTACGAGCAGTACTTC.